Listed below are T cell receptor beta chains from one sample, sequenced in a study of blood T cell repertoires in COVID-19. Data came from immunoSEQ multiplex PCR; TCRdb stores just in-frame clones and leaves some out. The profile shows 120,000 to 150,000 clones, over 80% of them singletons. The material sequenced was peripheral blood. The receptors stem from a woman between 40 and 50 years old with active or convalescent COVID-19. Both conserved end residues are part of each CDR3. A D gene is named only where the DNA matches it firmly. Only some rows state a clone size, as once, few, many or a class for expanded clones.

v_call	d_call	clone_size	cdr3_length	j_call	cdr3_nt	cdr3_aa
TRBV29-1	TRBD1	-	13	TRBJ1-1	TGCAGCGTCCAACAGGGACAGGGCACTGAAGCTTTCTTT	CSVQQGQGTEAFF
TRBV5-1	-	-	15	TRBJ2-7	TGCGCCAGCAGCCCAGGTGCCCGTTCCTGGCGCGAGCAGTACTTC	CASSPGARSWREQYF
TRBV19	-	-	16	TRBJ2-7	TGTGCCAGTTCACTAGCTTTGGGCCTGTCTGCAAGCGAGCAGTACTTC	CASSLALGLSASEQYF
TRBV28	-	-	17	TRBJ1-1	TGTGCCAGCAGTTTAGGAGGGCGGGGGGGATCCCAAGAGGGAGCTTTCTTT	CASSLGGRGGSQEGAFF
TRBV5-4	TRBD1	-	17	TRBJ1-4	TGTGCCAGCAGCTCGAGGGACAGGGGCGCTACTAATGAAAAACTGTTTTTT	CASSSRDRGATNEKLFF
TRBV3-1/TRBV3-2	-	-	14	TRBJ2-7	TGTGCCAGCAGCCTGACACCCAGTAGCGACGAGCAGTACTTC	CASSLTPSSDEQYF
TRBV7-9	-	-	17	TRBJ1-1	TGTGCCAGCAGCCCCGGGAGTATGTGGGGATATAACACTGAAGCTTTCTTT	CASSPGSMWGYNTEAFF
TRBV3-1/TRBV3-2	-	-	15	TRBJ2-7	TGTGCCAGCAGCCAAGCGTCTGGAGCATCCTACGAGCAGTACTTC	CASSQASGASYEQYF
TRBV7-9	TRBD2	-	16	TRBJ2-3	TGTGCCAGCAGCTTAGCGTTGACGGGAGGTACAGATACGCAGTATTTT	CASSLALTGGTDTQYF
TRBV15	-	once	15	TRBJ1-2	TGTGCCACCAGCCCGGCGGGCCCTTCCTTTTCTGGCTACACCTTC	CATSPAGPSFSGYTF
TRBV7-9	-	once	15	TRBJ1-1	TGTGCCAGCAGCTCCCCCAGGGGTCCCTCTACTGAAGCTTTCTTT	CASSSPRGPSTEAFF
TRBV4-1	-	-	15	TRBJ1-5	TGCGCCAGCAGCCGCAGGGATTCGGGCAATCAGCCCCAGCATTTT	CASSRRDSGNQPQHF
TRBV15	-	-	17	TRBJ1-2	TGTGCCACCAGCAGAGATCGTAGCAGTGGGGGCAACTATGGCTACACCTTC	CATSRDRSSGGNYGYTF
TRBV4-3	-	-	15	TRBJ2-7	TGCGCCAGCAGCCAAGCCTTAAGTTTAGACTACGAGCAGTACTTC	CASSQALSLDYEQYF
TRBV27	-	-	11	TRBJ2-7	TGTGCCAGCAGTTTAGGGCACGAGCAGTACTTC	CASSLGHEQYF
TRBV2	TRBD1	-	11	TRBJ1-1	TGTGCCAGCAGTGGGACAGGGGCCTTATCCTTT	CASSGTGALSF
TRBV3-1/TRBV3-2	-	-	17	TRBJ1-5	TGTGCCAGCAGCCAAGGGCTGACAGGTTCGGCGGGTCAGCCCCAGCATTTT	CASSQGLTGSAGQPQHF
TRBV5-1	-	once	14	TRBJ1-4	TGCGCCAGCAGCTTGGAGGCCGGGAATGAAAAACTGTTTTTT	CASSLEAGNEKLFF
TRBV19	-	-	14	TRBJ2-3	TGTGCCACCTCTTGGGCGGGGCCGGCAGATACGCAGTATTTT	CATSWAGPADTQYF
TRBV6-1	TRBD1	-	16	TRBJ1-5	TGTGCCAGCAGTGAATGGGGGACAGGGCGGAATCAGCCCCAGCATTTT	CASSEWGTGRNQPQHF
TRBV28	TRBD1	-	13	TRBJ1-2	TGTGCCAGCAGCAGACAGGGTGGAGTGGGCTACACCTTC	CASSRQGGVGYTF
TRBV28	TRBD1	-	16	TRBJ1-5	TGTGCCAGCAGTAGCCCCGGGACAGGTAGCAATCAGCCCCAGCATTTT	CASSSPGTGSNQPQHF
TRBV5-1	TRBD1	-	16	TRBJ2-7	TGCGCCAGCAGTTTTCCCGGGGGACAGGGCGTCTACGAGCAGTACTTC	CASSFPGGQGVYEQYF
TRBV18	TRBD1	-	14	TRBJ1-2	TGTGCCAGCTCACAGACGGACAGGTCCACTGGCTACACCTTC	CASSQTDRSTGYTF
TRBV28	TRBD2	-	16	TRBJ2-1	TGTGCCAGCAGCCCCCCGAGCGGGAGCTCCTACAATGAGCAGTTCTTC	CASSPPSGSSYNEQFF
TRBV4-1	-	-	16	TRBJ1-5	TGCGCCAGCAGCCAGACTCAGGGGAATGGCGGTCAGCCCCAGCATTTT	CASSQTQGNGGQPQHF
TRBV2	TRBD1	once	19	TRBJ2-4	TGTGCCAGCAGTGACCCTTTAACCGGGGTGGGACAGGGGAAAAACATTCAGTACTTC	CASSDPLTGVGQGKNIQYF
TRBV5-8	TRBD1	few	17	TRBJ1-4	TGTGCCAGCAGCCCGGGAAGAGGAGGGGGCCTTAATGAAAAACTGTTTTTT	CASSPGRGGGLNEKLFF
TRBV27	TRBD2	few	14	TRBJ2-3	TGTGCCAGCAGACCTAGCGGGGCTAGGGATACGCAGTATTTT	CASRPSGARDTQYF
TRBV3-1/TRBV3-2	-	-	16	TRBJ1-3	TGTGCCAGCAGCCAAGTACAGGGAGCATACGGAAACACCATATATTTT	CASSQVQGAYGNTIYF
TRBV12-3/TRBV12-4	TRBD1	-	12	TRBJ2-1	TGTGCCAGCAGGGGACAGGGGGATGAGCAGTTCTTC	CASRGQGDEQFF
TRBV14	-	few	16	TRBJ2-1	TGTGCCAGCAGCCAAGACCCAGGCGACTCCTACAATGAGCAGTTCTTC	CASSQDPGDSYNEQFF
TRBV6-1	TRBD1	-	15	TRBJ1-4	TGTGCCAGCAGTGACCGGGACAGGGGAGTGGAAAAACTGTTTTTT	CASSDRDRGVEKLFF
TRBV27	TRBD1	once	15	TRBJ1-4	TGTGCCAGCAGATACAGGGGTGGCGTTGGGGAAAAACTGTTTTTT	CASRYRGGVGEKLFF
TRBV27	-	-	12	TRBJ2-7	TGTGCCAGCAGTCCCCATTCCTACGAGCAGTACTTC	CASSPHSYEQYF
TRBV5-6	-	few	17	TRBJ1-3	TGTGCCAGCAGCTTGCCCGTATTCGGGGGTACCGGAAACACCATATATTTT	CASSLPVFGGTGNTIYF
TRBV12-3/TRBV12-4	-	-	11	TRBJ2-7	TGTGCCAGCAGTTTCACTTACGAGCAGTACTTC	CASSFTYEQYF
TRBV3-1/TRBV3-2	-	once	13	TRBJ2-3	TGTGCCAGCAGCCAAGCCGGTCTCGATACGCAGTATTTT	CASSQAGLDTQYF
TRBV4-1	-	once	16	TRBJ1-5	TGCGCCAGCAGCCAAGGTTCCGGGGTTGACAATCAGCCCCAGCATTTT	CASSQGSGVDNQPQHF
TRBV27	TRBD1	-	16	TRBJ1-6	TGTGCCAGCAGTTTTGCCTGGGACAGGGGGAATTCACCCCTCCACTTT	CASSFAWDRGNSPLHF
TRBV7-7	-	-	15	TRBJ1-4	TGTGCCAGCATCCGGGGGAGGGGCCCGAATGAAAAACTGTTTTTT	CASIRGRGPNEKLFF